This T cell receptor beta chain was recorded in a study of blood T cells in healthy people across ages. This clonotype was observed a few times. As yet, its antigen is unknown. Alongside a J-beta primer mix, a sample-barcoded 5' primer served in a second PCR lasting roughly 6 to 11 cycles. TCRdb analysed the 5' RACE reads with MiXCR anew, one entry per CDR3 protein. This sample has roughly 830,000 distinct CDR3 sequences; less than 80% occur once, and the top ten carry about a quarter. CDR3 length: 17 amino acids. The V gene's germline CDR1 is MNHEY and CDR2 SVGAGI. Trimming took 1 base from V and 2 from J, leaving 18 bases between them. General study results and limits: Roughly linearly, TCR beta diversity per million T cells fell as age increased.

V gene TRBV6-5 combines with J gene TRBJ2-7; D gene uncertain. Input material: blood. This clonotype originated in a man between 25 and 39 years old in good health. The CDR3 is CASSYWRLPGLPYEQYF. The CDR3 region has the DNA TGTGCCAGCAGTTACTGGCGCTTACCGGGCCTACCCTACGAGCAGTACTTC.